These 28 T cell receptor beta chains were sequenced from one sample in a study of T cell clusters in autoimmune cytopenias. TRB amplification used roughly 250 ng of peripheral blood genomic DNA. TRB was amplified by touch-down multiplex PCR, primer pools A and B combined. Each CDR3 protein gets one entry in TCRdb, which reprocessed the multiplex PCR reads and gives no DNA. In total, the table holds 1,500 to 2,000 distinct CDR3 sequences. Sequenced: peripheral blood. These receptors all come from a human donor with an autoimmune cytopenia or autoimmune hepatitis (not recorded which).

Judged by frequency, this clonotype is medium-sized. V gene TRBV18 combines with J gene TRBJ1-2. The CDR3 contains 13 residues. CDR1 is KGHSH, CDR2 LQKENI, per germline. CDR3 amino acids: CASSPPGPYGYTF.

This chain connects TRBV20-1 to TRBJ1-6; the TCRdb call, TRBD1, lacks DNA for checking. Germline-derived CDR1 and CDR2 are DFQATT and SNEGSKA (reference sequence). The CDR3 sequence is 17 residues long. CDR3 protein: CSARDRGTATPNSPLHF.

This clonotype is deemed medium-sized by its frequency. This chain joins TRBV10-3 and TRBJ2-5; TCRdb names TRBD2, which stays unverified in the absence of DNA. Looked up from germline, CDR1 is ENHRY and CDR2 is SYGVKD. The CDR3 totals 17 residues. The CDR3 sequence is CAIRPGTSGSLQETQYF.

By frequency, this clonotype registers medium-sized (0.01 to 0.1%). The genes are TRBV27 and TRBJ2-7; the TCRdb D gene call, TRBD1, has no DNA to confirm it. Germline-derived CDR1 and CDR2 are MNHEY and SMNVEV (reference sequence). The CDR3 has 15 amino acids. This CDR3 is CASSSRDQSSYEQYF.

Judged by frequency, this clonotype is medium-sized. V usage is TRBV5-4 and J usage is TRBJ1-2; TCRdb lists TRBD1, though no DNA is available to test this call. Germline CDR1 and CDR2: SGHNT and YYREEE (reference sequence). This CDR3 comprises 14 residues. This chain's CDR3 is CASSSQGIFSGYTF.

This clonotype is identified as medium-sized from frequency. The chain combines TRBV5-4 with TRBJ1-6; TCRdb lists TRBD1, though no DNA is available to test this call. Germline V gene data show CDR1 as SGHNT and CDR2 as YYREEE (reference sequence). The CDR3 loop spans 14 amino acids. The CDR3 loop reads CASSLRGSYSPLHF.

Its frequency marks this clonotype as medium-sized. The V call is TRBV6-5, the J call TRBJ2-5. The CDR3 extends over 13 amino acids. Germline V gives CDR1 MNHEY, CDR2 SVGAGI. CDR3 region: CASKGINQETQYF.

The CDR3 protein is CASSLVFGTSGGAPKNIQYF. The chain links TRBV11-2 to TRBJ2-4; TCRdb calls TRBD2, which cannot be checked without DNA. CDR3 length equals 20 residues. Germline lookup yields CDR1 SGHAT and CDR2 FQNNGV.

The chain recombines TRBV6-5 with TRBJ1-4; the TCRdb D gene call, TRBD1, has no DNA to confirm it. CDR3 length: 16 residues. Germline values: CDR1 MNHEY, CDR2 SVGAGI. This CDR3 is CASSSPGTATNEKLFF.

V gene TRBV20-1 combines with J gene TRBJ2-7; TCRdb's D gene call, TRBD1, goes unchecked for lack of DNA. This CDR3 is 16 amino acids long. The V gene's germline CDR1 is DFQATT and CDR2 SNEGSKA (reference sequence). The CDR3 protein is CSASEERVTSINEQYF.

The chain is built from TRBV20-1 and TRBJ1-5; as DNA is missing, the TRBD1 call by TCRdb cannot be tested. CDR1 and CDR2 from the germline V gene are DFQATT and SNEGSKA (reference sequence). The CDR3 covers 12 residues. The CDR3 sequence: CSASRGEGPQHF.

This clonotype is classed as large (0.1 to 1%) by frequency. This chain uses TRBV29-1 with TRBJ2-3; the TRBD1 assignment by TCRdb is unverifiable without DNA. The CDR3 totals 14 residues. CDR1 SQVTM and CDR2 ANQGSEA come from the germline V gene. CDR3 sequence: CSVTSGHGTDTQYF.

Judged by frequency, this clonotype is medium-sized (0.01 to 0.1%). The chain combines TRBV5-4 with TRBJ2-7; TCRdb lists TRBD2, though no DNA is available to test this call. The CDR3 loop spans 16 amino acids. The germline gives CDR1 SGHNT, CDR2 YYREEE (reference sequence). This CDR3 is CASSLVGGLASYEQYF.

This clonotype registers medium-sized by frequency. CDR3 residues: CASREATNEKLFF. J is TRBJ1-4 and V is TRBV19. The CDR3 is 13 amino acids. Germline V CDR1 and CDR2: LNHDA, SQIVND (reference sequence).

According to its frequency, this clonotype is medium-sized. This rearrangement joins TRBV6-1 to TRBJ2-6; without DNA, the TCRdb call of TRBD2 cannot be checked. Germline-derived CDR1 and CDR2 are MNHNS and SASEGT. There are 20 residues in the CDR3. CDR3 sequence: CASSEVAHLAGGVGANVLTF.

This clonotype is classed as medium-sized by frequency. The rearrangement links TRBV6-5 to TRBJ1-2; TCRdb's D gene call, TRBD1, goes unchecked for lack of DNA. Germline lookup yields CDR1 MNHEY and CDR2 SVGAGI. This CDR3 comprises 14 residues. CDR3 region: CAAGPPTGDYGYTF.

Judged by frequency, this clonotype is medium-sized (0.01 to 0.1%). This sequence joins TRBV6-5 and TRBJ2-3. Germline lookup yields CDR1 MNHEY and CDR2 SVGAGI. The CDR3 covers 15 residues. CDR3: CASSETGTNTDTQYF.

This clonotype is called medium-sized based on its frequency. CDR3 region: CATRTRASRPGANVLTF. This chain links TRBV24-1 with TRBJ2-6. Germline V gene lookup returns CDR1 KGHDR and CDR2 SFDVKD. The CDR3 runs to 17 residues.

Frequency places this clonotype as large. V gene TRBV5-4 combines with J gene TRBJ2-1. This CDR3 has 13 residues. CDR1 is SGHNT, CDR2 YYREEE, per germline (reference sequence). CDR3 region: CASSPRHGNEQFF. The full variable domain, rest sourced from reference TRBV5-4 and TRBJ2-1, is ETGVTQSPTHLIKTRGQQVTLRCSSQSGHNTVSWYQQALGQGPQFIFQYYREEENGRGNFPPRFSGLQFPNYSSELNVNALELDDSALYLCASSPRHGNEQFFGPGTRLTVL.

This chain uses TRBV7-2 with TRBJ2-7; lacking DNA, the TRBD2 call made by TCRdb goes unchecked. The CDR3 has 16 amino acids. Germline lookup yields CDR1 SGHTA and CDR2 FQGNSA. CDR3 in amino acids: CASSLASGGRRDEQYF.

Judged by frequency, this clonotype is medium-sized (0.01 to 0.1%). J is TRBJ1-1 and V is TRBV18; the TCRdb call, TRBD1, lacks DNA for checking. From germline, CDR1 is KGHSH and CDR2 LQKENI. There are 15 residues in the CDR3. The CDR3: CASSPSGGRLARAFF.

Judged by frequency, this clonotype is large (0.1 to 1%). The V gene is TRBV29-1, the J gene TRBJ2-1; TCRdb returns TRBD2, unconfirmable since there is no DNA. From germline, CDR1 is SQVTM and CDR2 ANQGSEA. The CDR3 covers 17 residues. The CDR3: CSVDVAYGLRTYNEQFF.

This clonotype is deemed medium-sized by its frequency. The chain couples TRBV19 to TRBJ2-2; TCRdb's assignment of TRBD1 cannot be checked, as there is no DNA. Germline V gene lookup returns CDR1 LNHDA and CDR2 SQIVND (reference sequence). The CDR3 is 14 residues long. The CDR3 spells CASSIQGRAGELFF. Supplemented by reference TRBV19 and TRBJ2-2, the full variable domain reads DGGITQSPKYLFRKEGQNVTLSCEQNLNHDAMYWYRQDPGQGLRLIYYSQIVNDFQKGDIAEGYSVSREKKESFPLTVTSAQKNPTAFYLCASSIQGRAGELFFGEGSRLTVL.

This clonotype is deemed medium-sized (0.01 to 0.1%) by its frequency. The chain links TRBV7-6 to TRBJ1-1; TCRdb's D gene call, TRBD1, goes unchecked for lack of DNA. This CDR3 contains 15 residues. Germline lookup yields CDR1 SGHVS and CDR2 FNYEAQ. The CDR3 sequence is CASSLGDSMNTEAFF.

The chain has TRBV28 and TRBJ1-5; the TCRdb call, TRBD1, lacks DNA for checking. Germline V gives CDR1 MDHEN, CDR2 SYDVKM. This CDR3 is 15 amino acids long. CDR3 loop: CASSLGQGLNQPQHF. Based on the CDR3 plus reference TRBV28 and TRBJ1-5, the full variable domain is DVKVTQSSRYLVKRTGEKVFLECVQDMDHENMFWYRQDPGLGLRLIYFSYDVKMKEKGDIPEGYSVSREKKERFSLILESASTNQTSMYLCASSLGQGLNQPQHFGDGTRLSIL.

This clonotype is deemed medium-sized by its frequency. The gene calls are TRBV29-1 and TRBJ2-7; there is no DNA to check the TCRdb D call of TRBD1. CDR3 length equals 15 residues. Germline V lookup: CDR1 SQVTM, CDR2 ANQGSEA. The CDR3 sequence is CSVSLGQGPSYEQYF.

Considering frequency, this clonotype is medium-sized. The gene calls are TRBV30 and TRBJ1-5; TCRdb reports TRBD1, a call that lacks DNA to check it against. Per germline, CDR1 GTSNPN and CDR2 SVGIG (reference sequence). This CDR3 is built from 14 residues. The CDR3 here is CAWSEGALNQPQHF.

This clonotype is called medium-sized (0.01 to 0.1%) based on its frequency. The chain employs TRBV5-5 and TRBJ1-4; TCRdb's D gene call, TRBD1, goes unchecked for lack of DNA. The CDR3 loop spans 14 amino acids. The germline gives CDR1 SGHKS, CDR2 YYEKEE (reference sequence). The CDR3 loop is CASSPPQGYEKLFF.